The clone carrying this T cell receptor beta chain was picked up a small number of times. Its antigen remains unidentified. The treatment is: approximately nine-day PBMC culture with coronavirus spike peptide pools or control peptides (ViraFEST assay). It was before the COVID-19 pandemic (2011-2018) that the unexposed donor's CD4+ T cells were collected. Antigen-specific T cells were expanded with peptide pools by ViraFEST, and TCRs were then sequenced. The data derive from a study of vaccination and CD4 T cells after COVID-19. As for the study in general: Researchers treated cells with overlapping spike peptides taken from SARS-CoV-2, HCoV-NL63, HCoV-OC43 and HCoV-229E. Control cultures were given a CEFX pool, an HIV-1 Nef pool, or no peptide. Study-wide results and limits: Researchers report that 304 of 307 vaccine-specific clones in convalescent patients proved spike mono-reactive.

Researchers used the Oncomine TCR Beta short-read assay to sequence DNA from cultured CD4+ T cells. The source of extracted genomic DNA was cultured CD4+ T cells. MiXCR was run by TCRdb on the PCR reads, yielding one entry per CDR3 protein. The table records over 5,500 distinct CDR3 sequences, about 38% of them present only once. The V segment lost 3 bases and the J segment 1 base; nucleotides outside the gene matches: 5. Germline V gene data show CDR1 as LNHDA and CDR2 as SQIVND (reference sequence). The CDR3 is 16 amino acids. This clonotype was sampled from a human donor in good health. This chain joins TRBV19 and TRBJ1-5; 8 bases are a match to TRBD1. Specimen: CD4+ T cells from blood, cultured in vitro. The CDR3 loop reads CASSMPDRASNQPQHF. For the CDR3, the DNA is TGTGCCAGTAGTATGCCGGACAGGGCGAGCAATCAGCCCCAGCATTTT.